This T cell receptor beta chain derives from a study of OX40 agonist ivuxolimab in advanced cancers. On the study more broadly: An anti-OX40 (CD134) antibody with agonistic activity, ivuxolimab, was administered to patients. Every 2 weeks, ivuxolimab was infused into the patients intravenously at between 0.01 and 10 mg/kg.

Method: immunoSEQ multiplex PCR; TCRdb's copy keeps in-frame clones and lacks some. The repertoire includes some 61,000 clones, 75% to 90% of them detected once, and approximately 5% sits in the top ten. This clone was seen just once. The CDR3 totals 14 residues. With 2 bases removed from V and 5 bases from J, the gap between germline ends came to 7 bases. Germline loops: CDR1 MDHEN, CDR2 SYDVKM. The receptor's source is an adult with an advanced solid tumor such as melanoma, head and neck, liver or kidney cancer. V usage is TRBV28 and J usage is TRBJ1-6; D call uncertain. The sample consisted of CD4+ or CD8+ T cells sorted from blood, taken in a trial of the OX40 agonist ivuxolimab. The CDR3 loop is CASSLKQNNSPLHF. The CDR3 DNA reads as TGTGCCAGCAGTTTAAAACAAAATAATTCACCCCTCCACTTT.